Listed below are T cell receptor beta chains from one sample, sequenced in a study of blood T cell repertoires in COVID-19. Clones were read by immunoSEQ multiplex PCR, and TCRdb kept only the in-frame ones, dropping some. The table lists 200,000 to 250,000 clones, 82% of them singletons. The sample comprised peripheral blood. These receptors originate from an elderly woman with COVID-19, enrolled during active disease. CDR3s include the opening cysteine and the closing phenylalanine or tryptophan. Each record gives: V gene, D gene, J gene, clone size, CDR3 DNA, CDR3 protein. A D gene is named only where the DNA matches it firmly. Some rows mark clone size as missing; the rest say once, few, many or name a class of expanded clone.

TRBV3-1/TRBV3-2	.	TRBJ1-5	.	TGTGCCAGCAGCCAAGGAGGCAGGGGCCCTGGCAATCAGCCCCAGCATTTT	CASSQGGRGPGNQPQHF
TRBV9	.	TRBJ1-5	.	TGTGCCAGCAGCGTAGAGGCGGGGACTCAGCCCCAGCATTTT	CASSVEAGTQPQHF
TRBV2	.	TRBJ1-1	many	TGTGCCAGCAGTGAACAGGGCCAGGGTGTCACTGAAGCTTTCTTT	CASSEQGQGVTEAFF
TRBV5-5	TRBD1	TRBJ1-4	.	TGTGCCAGCATCGTTGCCGGGACAGGGGATGAAAAACTGTTTTTT	CASIVAGTGDEKLFF
TRBV2	.	TRBJ2-7	once	TGTGCCAGCAGAGAGGGCCTGGAGCAGTACTTC	CASREGLEQYF
TRBV13	.	TRBJ2-7	.	TGTGCCAGCAGCTTAAAAATACCGTCTACCTACGAGCAGTACTTC	CASSLKIPSTYEQYF
TRBV18	.	TRBJ2-7	.	TGTGCCAGCTCACCCAGGGTGGCCTACGAGCAGTACTTC	CASSPRVAYEQYF
TRBV5-1	TRBD1	TRBJ1-1	.	TGCGCCAGCAGCTTGCAGGGGGACACTGAAGCTTTCTTT	CASSLQGDTEAFF
TRBV9	.	TRBJ2-5	.	TGTGCCAGCAGCGTAGGAGGGAGGACTACACAAGAGACCCAGTACTTC	CASSVGGRTTQETQYF
TRBV18	.	TRBJ1-4	.	TGTGCCAGCTCACCGTACACAGGGAACGAGGATGAAAAACTGTTTTTT	CASSPYTGNEDEKLFF
TRBV6-5	.	TRBJ1-2	.	TGTGCCAGCAGTCTAGAGGGCAATCAGTACTATGGCTACACCTTC	CASSLEGNQYYGYTF
TRBV19	.	TRBJ1-4	.	TGTGCCAGCCGACAGACTTACGAAAAACTGTTTTTT	CASRQTYEKLFF
TRBV4-1	.	TRBJ2-1	.	TGCGCCAGCAGCCAAGAGGGGGGGGCCTACTACAATGAGCAGTTCTTC	CASSQEGGAYYNEQFF
TRBV19	.	TRBJ1-4	.	TGTGCCAGTAGTACCCCGACAGGTGGAGCGGATGAAAAACTGTTTTTT	CASSTPTGGADEKLFF
TRBV19	TRBD1	TRBJ2-1	.	TGTGCCAGTGTTGACGGACAGGGTAGGAATGAGCAGTTCTTC	CASVDGQGRNEQFF
TRBV5-6	TRBD2	TRBJ2-5	.	TGTGCCAGCAGCCCGGGACTAGATGGGGAGACCCAGTACTTC	CASSPGLDGETQYF
TRBV2	.	TRBJ1-2	.	TGTGCCAGCAGTGTGTGGCCCAGGGATGGTGGCTACACCTTC	CASSVWPRDGGYTF
TRBV2	TRBD1	TRBJ1-2	.	TGTGCCAGCCGGGGACAGGGGTACTATGGCTACACCTTC	CASRGQGYYGYTF
TRBV4-2	.	TRBJ1-1	.	TGTGCCAGCAGCCAACGACAGTCTGAAGCTTTCTTT	CASSQRQSEAFF
TRBV18	.	TRBJ1-4	.	TGTGCCAGCTCACTGGCCGGGACATGGGGTGAAAAACTGTTTTTT	CASSLAGTWGEKLFF
TRBV5-6	.	TRBJ1-1	.	TGTGCCAGCAGCTTGACTCAGGGAAACACTGAAGCTTTCTTT	CASSLTQGNTEAFF
TRBV27	TRBD2	TRBJ2-5	.	TGTGCCAGCAGTGCGGAAGGGGAGGGGCCCCAAGAGACCCAGTACTTC	CASSAEGEGPQETQYF
TRBV30	.	TRBJ1-6	.	TGTGCCTGGAGTGTACACAGGGCGGACTATAATTCACCCCTCCACTTT	CAWSVHRADYNSPLHF
TRBV7-2	.	TRBJ2-3	.	TGTGCCAGCAGCCCTAGCTTGAGGGCGGTACGGACGGATACGCAGTATTTT	CASSPSLRAVRTDTQYF
TRBV6-6	TRBD2	TRBJ2-5	.	TGTGCCAGCAGTTACTCTGGACTAGCGGTCCAAGAGACCCAGTACTTC	CASSYSGLAVQETQYF
TRBV6-2/TRBV6-3	TRBD1	TRBJ2-2	.	TGTGCCAGCAGTTACGGGACAGGGACAGGGGGCCCCGGGGAGCTGTTTTTT	CASSYGTGTGGPGELFF
TRBV4-1	TRBD1	TRBJ1-5	.	TGCGCCAGCAGCCAAGGGACATTACGACAGGGTCGCAATCAGCCCCAGCATTTT	CASSQGTLRQGRNQPQHF
TRBV30	TRBD1	TRBJ1-6	.	TGTGCCTGGGACAGGGTAACTAGTTCACCCCTCCACTTT	CAWDRVTSSPLHF
TRBV6-2/TRBV6-3	.	TRBJ2-7	few	TGTGCCAGCAGTTACGGGGCTTCCTACGAGCAGTACTTC	CASSYGASYEQYF
TRBV7-2	.	TRBJ2-5	.	TGTGCCAGCAGCTTAGGTCGGGGGTTAGAGACCCAGTACTTC	CASSLGRGLETQYF